The 31 T cell receptor beta chains reported below all come from one sample, sequenced in a study of blood T cell repertoires in COVID-19. Some clones are missing from TCRdb's copy, which holds only in-frame ones; the method was immunoSEQ multiplex PCR. The sample lists tens of thousands of clones, roughly 76% occurring once. Sequencing input: peripheral blood. These receptors came from a woman of 80 years or more with active or convalescent COVID-19.

The chain has TRBV11-3 and TRBJ2-2; 7 bases are a match to TRBD1. The trim removed 4 bases at V and 3 bases at J, leaving 2 bases unmatched. CDR1 and CDR2 from the germline V gene are SGHNT and YENEEA. This CDR3 has 14 residues. The CDR3 coding sequence is TGTGCCAGCAGCTCTCAGGGGGACACCGGGGAGCTGTTTTTT. Translating it yields CASSSQGDTGELFF.

This clone was observed a few times. The CDR3 region is CASNRDSRTEKLFF. CDR3 nucleotides: TGTGCCAGCAACCGGGACAGTCGAACTGAAAAACTGTTTTTT. The chain combines TRBV6-6 with TRBJ1-4; 7 bases agree with TRBD1. This CDR3 region has 14 residues. Germline trimming cut 7 bases from V and 7 bases from J; bases unmatched to any gene: 9. The V gene's germline CDR1 is MNHNY and CDR2 SVGAGI (reference sequence).

The CDR3 nucleotides read TGTGCCAGCAGCTTAATCCAAGAGGCGGGGGAGCAGTTCTTC. Protein product: CASSLIQEAGEQFF. V usage is TRBV7-2 and J usage is TRBJ2-1; D is perhaps TRBD2 (6 bases). V lost 2 bases to trimming and J lost 10 bases, with 15 bases between them. The CDR3 covers 14 residues. Germline V gene data show CDR1 as SGHTA and CDR2 as FQGNSA.

The chain recombines TRBV6-5 with TRBJ1-2; 7 bases are shared with TRBD1. The junction had 5 bases not matched to a gene; V was cut back by 6 bases and J by 4 bases. From germline, CDR1 is MNHEY and CDR2 SVGAGI. CDR3 length: 13 amino acids. CDR3 in DNA: TGTGCCAGCAGCAGGGACAGATTCTATGGCTACACCTTC. This sequence encodes CASSRDRFYGYTF.

This clone was counted only a few times. The chain is built from TRBV3-1 (or the pseudogene TRBV3-2) and TRBJ2-5; 9 positions match TRBD2. This CDR3 is 15 amino acids long. V dropped 3 bases and J dropped 5; count of bases not matched to a gene: 7. Germline loops: CDR1 LGHDT, CDR2 YNNKEL (reference sequence). CDR3 bases: TGTGCCAGCAGCCATCGCGGGGGGGCATTCGAGACCCAGTACTTC. Protein: CASSHRGGAFETQYF.

This clone has a single count. This sequence joins TRBV6-5 and TRBJ1-4, with TRBD1 as a possible D gene (5 bases). The V gene's germline CDR1 is MNHEY and CDR2 SVGAGI. The CDR3 spans 13 residues. Deletions cut 7 bases from V and 12 bases from J, with 18 bases between. The CDR3 sequence: CASTLDSQGELFF. The CDR3 DNA sequence: TGTGCCAGCACCCTCGACAGCCAAGGGGAACTGTTTTTT.

The chain uses TRBV6-5 and TRBJ2-5; TRBD2 aligns across 8 bases. This CDR3 is built from 15 residues. Germline lookup yields CDR1 MNHEY and CDR2 SVGAGI. Trimming cost V 5 bases and J 3 bases; bases outside gene matches: 8. DNA for the CDR3: TGTGCCAGCAGTCCCCGGGGTAGCGGGGAAGAGACCCAGTACTTC. Its translation is CASSPRGSGEETQYF.

The chain is built from TRBV6-6 and TRBJ1-6, with D possibly being TRBD1 (5 bases). V was shortened by 6 bases and J by 7 bases, with 10 bases between the two germline ends. There are 13 residues in the CDR3. Germline values: CDR1 MNHNY, CDR2 SVGAGI (reference sequence). The CDR3 sequence: CASRLDNNSPLHF. The CDR3 region has the DNA TGTGCCAGCAGGCTGGACAACAATTCACCCCTCCACTTT.

This clone was observed a handful of times. The CDR3 loop is CASSSMGLTGPTSPYNEQFF. In DNA form, the CDR3 reads TGTGCCAGCAGTTCCATGGGGTTGACAGGGCCGACTTCCCCCTACAATGAGCAGTTCTTC. V usage is TRBV28 and J usage is TRBJ2-1, with 7 bases lining up with TRBD1. The V gene end was trimmed by 4 bases and the J gene end by 2 bases; junction bases not matched to a gene: 20. CDR1 and CDR2 (germline): MDHEN, SYDVKM. The CDR3 loop spans 20 amino acids.

As DNA, the CDR3 is TGTGCCAGCAGTGATACTGCCAAGGGGGCTTTCTTT. Its translation: CASSDTAKGAFF. The chain is built from TRBV6-1 and TRBJ1-1; D possibly corresponds to TRBD1 (5 bases). CDR3 length: 12 residues. Germline V gene data show CDR1 as MNHNS and CDR2 as SASEGT. V was shortened by 3 bases and J by 11 bases, with 13 bases between the two germline ends.

The chain carries TRBV29-1 and TRBJ1-1; no firm D call. The CDR3 has 11 residues. V lost 7 bases and J lost 1, with 7 bases in between. The germline V gene encodes CDR1 SQVTM and CDR2 ANQGSEA. DNA for the CDR3: TGCAGCGCCAGGTGGAACACTGAAGCTTTCTTT. This sequence encodes CSARWNTEAFF.

The V gene is TRBV7-2, the J gene TRBJ2-1, with 7 positions matching TRBD2. This CDR3 has 14 amino acids. The trim removed 5 bases at V and 13 bases at J, leaving 14 bases unmatched. Germline CDR1 is SGHTA and CDR2 is FQGNSA. CDR3 sequence reads: CASSPSLVGGSQFF. The CDR3 DNA reads TGTGCCAGCAGCCCCTCGTTGGTGGGGGGGTCACAGTTCTTC.

The chain carries TRBV6-2 or TRBV6-3 and TRBJ1-2; TRBD1 agrees at 7 bases. V lost 0 bases to trimming and J lost 8 bases; unmatched junction nucleotides: 6. This CDR3 has 14 residues. Germline CDR1 and CDR2: MNHEY and SVGEGT. CDR3 residues: CASSYSRQGDGYTF. CDR3 sequence (DNA): TGTGCCAGCAGTTACTCGAGACAGGGCGACGGCTACACCTTC.

This clone was detected once. The chain combines TRBV19 with TRBJ2-7; 7 nucleotides line up with TRBD1. J gave up 2 bases and V 6 bases, and 7 bases lay outside the gene matches. CDR3 length equals 14 residues. Looked up from germline, CDR1 is LNHDA and CDR2 is SQIVND (reference sequence). In nucleotides, the CDR3 is TGTGCCAGTAGCTCGACAGGGCAGGCCTACGAGCAGTACTTC. Translating it yields CASSSTGQAYEQYF.

This clone was counted once. The junction departs from germline at one end; a sequencing error may be responsible. The chain uses TRBV5-5 and TRBJ2-1; TRBD2 matches at 9 bases. The CDR3 contains 15 residues. Germline CDR1 reads SGHKS; CDR2 reads YYEKEE (reference sequence). As DNA, the CDR3 is TGTGCCCGCAGCTTGGCGGGGGGGGCAGGGAATGAGCAGTTCTTC. This codes for CARSLAGGAGNEQFF.

The chain carries TRBV28 and TRBJ1-5, with a possible D match to TRBD1 (6 bases). Trimming removed 5 bases at V and 5 bases at J, with 10 bases between. This CDR3 contains 13 residues. Germline V CDR1 and CDR2: MDHEN, SYDVKM. The CDR3 nucleotides read TGTGCCAGCAGTCAACAGGGTCATCAGCCCCAGCATTTT. It yields the protein CASSQQGHQPQHF.

The chain's CDR3 is CASRDIFGTGGGGELFF. CDR3 bases: TGTGCCAGCAGGGACATTTTTGGGACAGGGGGAGGCGGGGAGCTGTTTTTT. The chain recombines TRBV2 with TRBJ2-2, with 11 positions matching TRBD1. This CDR3 comprises 17 residues. The germline V gene encodes CDR1 SNHLY and CDR2 FYNNEI. The trim removed 6 bases at V and 7 bases at J, leaving 13 bases unmatched.

The rearrangement joins TRBV27 to TRBJ2-7; the D is unclear. CDR1 MNHEY and CDR2 SMNVEV come from the germline V gene (reference sequence). Trimming removed 5 bases from V and 0 bases from J, with 11 bases in between. The CDR3 totals 14 residues. The CDR3 region is CASSPHRSSYEQYF. The CDR3 DNA sequence: TGTGCCAGCAGTCCACATAGGAGCTCCTACGAGCAGTACTTC.

The CDR3 sequence: CASTPGLAGGRADTQYF. In nucleotides, the CDR3 is TGTGCCAGCACCCCGGGACTAGCGGGGGGAAGGGCAGATACGCAGTATTTT. This rearrangement joins TRBV9 to TRBJ2-3, with 15 bases fitting TRBD2. CDR1 and CDR2 from the germline V gene are SGDLS and YYNGEE. Trimming removed 6 bases from V and 4 bases from J; junction bases left unmatched: 9. This CDR3 region has 17 residues.

The chain carries TRBV30 and TRBJ1-1; no reliable D call. CDR1 GTSNPN and CDR2 SVGIG come from the germline V gene (reference sequence). The CDR3 contains 13 residues. V was shortened by 2 bases and J by 6 bases, with 13 bases between the two germline ends. The CDR3 loop reads CAWSPSLASEAFF. CDR3 DNA sequence: TGTGCCTGGAGTCCCTCGTTAGCCTCTGAAGCTTTCTTT.

This chain links TRBV11-2 with TRBJ2-7; 10 bases fit TRBD2. Trimming cost V 0 bases and J 2 bases; bases outside gene matches: 4. The CDR3 has 16 amino acids. Germline V CDR1 and CDR2: SGHAT, FQNNGV. The CDR3 loop is CASSLESGGVPYEQYF. CDR3 sequence (DNA): TGTGCCAGCAGCTTAGAAAGCGGGGGGGTCCCCTACGAGCAGTACTTC.

The chain combines TRBV7-2 with TRBJ2-1, with D perhaps matching TRBD2 (5 bases). V shed 7 bases and J shed 8 bases, with 18 bases lying between them. CDR3 size: 14 residues. Germline loops: CDR1 SGHTA, CDR2 FQGNSA. CDR3 nucleotide sequence: TGTGCCAGCACAAAAACTAGGAATGGTTATGAGCAGTTCTTC. Protein sequence: CASTKTRNGYEQFF. The whole variable domain, remainder taken from reference TRBV7-2 and TRBJ2-1, is GAGVSQSPSNKVTEKGKDVELRCDPISGHTALYWYRQSLGQGLEFLIYFQGNSAPDKSGLPSDRFSAERTGGSVSTLTIQRTQQEDSAVYLCASTKTRNGYEQFFGPGTRLTVL.

V is TRBV28 and J is TRBJ2-1; TRBD2 agrees at 12 bases. Germline CDR1 reads MDHEN; CDR2 reads SYDVKM. CDR3 length: 15 amino acids. Trimming removed 2 bases from V and 10 bases from J; junction bases left unmatched: 6. The CDR3 DNA is TGTGCCAGCAGTTTAAGGGGAACTAGCGGGGGGGAGCAGTTCTTC. It translates to CASSLRGTSGGEQFF.

The chain couples TRBV19 to TRBJ1-6; maybe TRBD1 (6 bases). Germline CDR1 is LNHDA and CDR2 is SQIVND (reference sequence). The CDR3 is 16 residues long. Trimming stripped 4 bases from V and 5 bases from J, with 15 bases between. CDR3 DNA sequence: TGTGCCAGTAGTAGGTTCGGGACACTCAATAATTCACCCCTCCACTTT. It is translated as CASSRFGTLNNSPLHF. Full variable domain (remainder filled in from reference TRBV19 and TRBJ1-6): DGGITQSPKYLFRKEGQNVTLSCEQNLNHDAMYWYRQDPGQGLRLIYYSQIVNDFQKGDIAEGYSVSREKKESFPLTVTSAQKNPTAFYLCASSRFGTLNNSPLHFGNGTRLTVT.

The V gene is TRBV13, the J gene TRBJ2-5, with TRBD2 matching 7 bases. Germline assignment: CDR1 PRHDT and CDR2 FYEKMQ (reference sequence). V shed 7 bases and J 5 bases; nucleotides not matched to a gene: 7. The CDR3 is made up of 13 amino acids. CDR3 nucleotides: TGTGCCAGCACTTCGGGGGGTACGGAGACCCAGTACTTC. It specifies CASTSGGTETQYF.

The rearrangement joins TRBV15 to TRBJ2-1, with TRBD2 as a possible D gene (5 bases). The CDR3 is 13 amino acids. Trimming took 0 bases from V and 8 from J, leaving 8 bases between them. Germline assignment: CDR1 LNHNV and CDR2 YYDKDF (reference sequence). The CDR3 nucleotides read TGTGCCACCAGCAGAGATGAGGGTGATGAGCAGTTCTTC. Its protein is CATSRDEGDEQFF.

The gene calls are TRBV5-6 and TRBJ1-2; TRBD1 agrees at 7 bases. Germline trimming cut 4 bases from V and 2 bases from J; bases unmatched to any gene: 8. From germline, CDR1 is SGHDT and CDR2 YYEEEE. CDR3 length: 15 amino acids. Here the CDR3 reads CASSGTGQTNYGYTF. The CDR3, as DNA: TGTGCCAGCAGCGGAACGGGACAGACGAACTATGGCTACACCTTC.

This clone has only a few counts. This specimen includes other DNA sequences encoding the same CDR3. The CDR3 protein is CSVRRQGNEKLFF. The CDR3 nucleotides read TGCAGCGTAAGGAGACAGGGTAATGAAAAACTGTTTTTT. V usage is TRBV29-1 and J usage is TRBJ1-4; TRBD1 matches at 7 bases. Trimming took 6 bases from V and 4 from J; bases not matched to a gene: 5. Germline V gene sequence: CDR1 SQVTM, CDR2 ANQGSEA. The CDR3 is 13 amino acids.

The CDR3 spells CASSYWGGDYGYTF. In DNA, the CDR3 is TGTGCCAGCAGTTACTGGGGGGGCGACTATGGCTACACCTTC. The rearrangement uses TRBV6-5 and TRBJ1-2; D is possibly TRBD1 (6 bases). Germline CDR1 is MNHEY and CDR2 is SVGAGI. This CDR3 is 14 amino acids long. V was pared by 1 base and J by 3 bases, with 9 bases between.

V is TRBV10-3 and J is TRBJ1-1, with no clear D. This CDR3 has 13 residues. Trimming removed 10 bases at V and 3 bases at J, with 15 bases between. Germline-derived CDR1 and CDR2 are ENHRY and SYGVKD. The CDR3 protein is CATQPGEDTEAFF. In nucleotides, the CDR3 is TGTGCCACTCAGCCCGGGGAGGACACTGAAGCTTTCTTT.

The CDR3 region is CASSPGQERQKLFF. In DNA form, the CDR3 reads TGTGCCAGCAGTCCCGGACAGGAGAGACAAAAACTGTTTTTT. The chain couples TRBV6-2 or TRBV6-3 to TRBJ1-4; 7 nucleotides agree with TRBD1. The germline V gene has CDR1 MNHEY and CDR2 SVGEGT. The CDR3 consists of 14 residues. The trim removed 5 bases at V and 9 bases at J, leaving 9 bases unmatched.